This T cell receptor (beta chain) was profiled in a study of shared clonotypes between healthy human individuals. Sequenced by immunoSEQ multiplex PCR; TCRdb stores in-frame clones only, minus some. The table shows over 1.4 million clones, with 95% to 97% occurring only once. The sequenced sample consisted of naive CD4+ T cells sorted from blood. Subset here: CD45RA+ positively selected. The sequence was obtained from a man aged 25 to 45 in good health.

The CDR3 nucleotides are TGTGCCAGCAGTTATGGACAGTTCGAGACCCAGTACTTC. Translation: CASSYGQFETQYF. The chain has TRBV6-5 and TRBJ2-5, with TRBD1 as a possible D gene (6 bases). The germline V and J ends were trimmed by 3 bases and 5 bases, with 10 bases remaining between them. The CDR3 is 13 residues long. Germline lookup yields CDR1 MNHEY and CDR2 SVGAGI.